This is a list of T cell receptor beta chains from one sample in a study of OX40 agonist ivuxolimab in advanced cancers. Method: immunoSEQ multiplex PCR; TCRdb's copy keeps in-frame clones and lacks some. The top ten clones hold around 1.9% of a sample with about 35,000 clones, 84% of them seen once. The sample consisted of CD4+ or CD8+ T cells sorted from blood, taken in a trial of the OX40 agonist ivuxolimab. The receptor set was obtained from an adult with an advanced solid tumor such as melanoma, head and neck, liver or kidney cancer. CDR3s leave out the opening cysteine and the closing phenylalanine or tryptophan. Each record gives: J gene, V gene, CDR3 protein.

j_gene: TRBJ2-7; v_gene: TRBV5-1; CDR3aa: ASSRQGDEQY
j_gene: TRBJ1-1; v_gene: TRBV28; CDR3aa: ASTSPGSEAF
j_gene: TRBJ1-4; v_gene: TRBV5-6; CDR3aa: ASSGRQGRSKLF
j_gene: TRBJ1-4; v_gene: TRBV19; CDR3aa: ASSIPGEKLF
j_gene: TRBJ2-7; v_gene: TRBV27; CDR3aa: ASSLGRSYEQY
j_gene: TRBJ1-1; v_gene: TRBV19; CDR3aa: ASSAGQGTTEAF
j_gene: TRBJ1-6; v_gene: TRBV5-6; CDR3aa: ASSPRTKNSPLH
j_gene: TRBJ1-2; v_gene: TRBV28; CDR3aa: ASSFGGSYGYT
j_gene: TRBJ1-5; v_gene: TRBV27; CDR3aa: ASRPYDRDDQPQH
j_gene: TRBJ2-6; v_gene: TRBV2; CDR3aa: ASRKVSGANVLT
j_gene: TRBJ2-3; v_gene: TRBV21-1; CDR3aa: ASSKFLAGGTDTQY
j_gene: TRBJ2-3; v_gene: TRBV27; CDR3aa: ASSLTSGRASGTDTQY
j_gene: TRBJ2-2; v_gene: TRBV2; CDR3aa: ATRTSGKNTGELF
j_gene: TRBJ2-1; v_gene: TRBV5-1; CDR3aa: ASSPGGEGSREQF
j_gene: TRBJ2-1; v_gene: TRBV11-3; CDR3aa: ASSLGDYNEQF
j_gene: TRBJ2-3; v_gene: TRBV5-6; CDR3aa: ASSFPGGSTDTQY
j_gene: TRBJ2-2; v_gene: TRBV5-5; CDR3aa: ASSLNTNTGELF
j_gene: TRBJ2-3; v_gene: TRBV12-2; CDR3aa: ASRLAGVAGAQGTDTQY
j_gene: TRBJ1-2; v_gene: TRBV6-5; CDR3aa: ASSPGTSNYGYT
j_gene: TRBJ2-1; v_gene: TRBV6-1; CDR3aa: ASSGGTGGVEQF
j_gene: TRBJ2-1; v_gene: TRBV12-5; CDR3aa: ASGFGANNEQF
j_gene: TRBJ2-6; v_gene: TRBV6-1; CDR3aa: ASSASPGANVLT
j_gene: TRBJ2-5; v_gene: TRBV5-1; CDR3aa: ASSRTVGNQETQY
j_gene: TRBJ1-2; v_gene: TRBV5-4; CDR3aa: ASSLDRGANYGYT
j_gene: TRBJ2-2; v_gene: TRBV5-5; CDR3aa: ASSLSVNGELF
j_gene: TRBJ2-3; v_gene: TRBV5-4; CDR3aa: ASSLNLIDTQY
j_gene: TRBJ2-3; v_gene: TRBV7-3; CDR3aa: ASSIGQGVTDTQY
j_gene: TRBJ1-1; v_gene: TRBV29-1; CDR3aa: TGQMNTEAF
j_gene: TRBJ2-1; v_gene: TRBV29-1; CDR3aa: SVDRSGYNEQF
j_gene: TRBJ2-6; v_gene: TRBV27; CDR3aa: ASSLYAIPPLRQGSYSGANVLT